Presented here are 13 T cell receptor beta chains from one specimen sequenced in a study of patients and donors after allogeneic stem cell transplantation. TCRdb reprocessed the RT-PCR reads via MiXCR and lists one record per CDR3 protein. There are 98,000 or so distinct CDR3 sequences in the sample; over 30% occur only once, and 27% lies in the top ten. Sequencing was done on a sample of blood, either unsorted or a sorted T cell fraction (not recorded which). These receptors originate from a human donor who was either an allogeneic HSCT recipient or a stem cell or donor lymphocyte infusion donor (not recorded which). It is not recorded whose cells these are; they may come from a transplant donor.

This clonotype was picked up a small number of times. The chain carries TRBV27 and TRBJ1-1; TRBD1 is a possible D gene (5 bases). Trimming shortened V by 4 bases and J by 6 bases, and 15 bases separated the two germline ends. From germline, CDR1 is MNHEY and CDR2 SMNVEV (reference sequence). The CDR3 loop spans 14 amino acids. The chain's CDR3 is CASSSNLRGAEAFF. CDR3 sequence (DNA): TGTGCCAGCAGTTCTAACCTGAGGGGAGCTGAAGCTTTCTTT.

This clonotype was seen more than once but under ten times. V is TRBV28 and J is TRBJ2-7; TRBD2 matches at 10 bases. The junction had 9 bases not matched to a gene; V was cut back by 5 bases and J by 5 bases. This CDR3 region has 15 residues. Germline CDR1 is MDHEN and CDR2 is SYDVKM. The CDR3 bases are TGTGCCAGCAGTCCCTCTAGCGGGAGCGTGAACGAGCAGTACTTC. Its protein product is CASSPSSGSVNEQYF.

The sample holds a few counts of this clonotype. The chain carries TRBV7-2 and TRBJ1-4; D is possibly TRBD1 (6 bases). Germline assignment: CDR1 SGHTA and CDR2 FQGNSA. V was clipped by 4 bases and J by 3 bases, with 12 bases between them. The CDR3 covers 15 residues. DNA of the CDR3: TGTGCCAGCAGCTCCCCGGGGGCAGCTAATGAAAAACTGTTTTTT. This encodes CASSSPGAANEKLFF.

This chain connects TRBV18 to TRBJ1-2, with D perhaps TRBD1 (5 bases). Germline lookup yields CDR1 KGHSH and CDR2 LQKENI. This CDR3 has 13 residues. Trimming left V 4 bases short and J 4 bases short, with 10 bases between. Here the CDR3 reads CASSLGTRYGYTF. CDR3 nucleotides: TGTGCCAGCTCACTGGGGACCCGCTATGGCTACACCTTC.

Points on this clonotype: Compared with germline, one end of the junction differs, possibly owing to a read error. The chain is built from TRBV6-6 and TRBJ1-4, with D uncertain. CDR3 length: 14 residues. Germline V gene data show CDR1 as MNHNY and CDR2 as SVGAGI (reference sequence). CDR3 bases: TGTGCCAGCACTTACCGGGCCCAGAATGAAAAACTGTTTTTT. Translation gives CASTYRAQNEKLFF.

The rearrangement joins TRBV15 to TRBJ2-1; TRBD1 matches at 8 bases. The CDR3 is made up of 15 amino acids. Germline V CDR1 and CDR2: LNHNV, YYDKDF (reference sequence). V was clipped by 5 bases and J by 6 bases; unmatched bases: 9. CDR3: CATSLGQGKVNEQFF. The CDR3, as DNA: TGTGCCACCAGCTTAGGACAGGGTAAGGTCAATGAGCAGTTCTTC.

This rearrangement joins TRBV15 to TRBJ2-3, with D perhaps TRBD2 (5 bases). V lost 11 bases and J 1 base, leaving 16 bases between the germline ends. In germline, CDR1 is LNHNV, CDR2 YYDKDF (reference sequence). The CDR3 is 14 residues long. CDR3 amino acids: CAARRGQGTDTQYF. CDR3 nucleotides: TGTGCCGCTCGACGAGGGCAGGGCACAGATACGCAGTATTTT.

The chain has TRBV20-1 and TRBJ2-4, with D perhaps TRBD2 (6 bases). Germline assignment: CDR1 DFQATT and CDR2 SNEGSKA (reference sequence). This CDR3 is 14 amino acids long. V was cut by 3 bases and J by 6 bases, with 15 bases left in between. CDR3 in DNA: TGCAGTGCTAGTGGGAGGTCAAGTAGAAACATTCAGTACTTC. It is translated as CSASGRSSRNIQYF.

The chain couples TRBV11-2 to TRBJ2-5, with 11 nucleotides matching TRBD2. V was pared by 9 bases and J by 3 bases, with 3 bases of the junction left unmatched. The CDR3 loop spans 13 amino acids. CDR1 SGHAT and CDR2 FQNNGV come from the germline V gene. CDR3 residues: CASTGLAEETQYF. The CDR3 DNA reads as TGTGCCAGTACGGGACTAGCGGAAGAGACCCAGTACTTC.

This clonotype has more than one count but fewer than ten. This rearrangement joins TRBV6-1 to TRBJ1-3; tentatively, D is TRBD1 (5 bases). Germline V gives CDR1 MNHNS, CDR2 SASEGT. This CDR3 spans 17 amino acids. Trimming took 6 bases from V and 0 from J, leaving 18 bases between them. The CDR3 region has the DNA TGTGCCAGCAGAGTCGCCCGGGACCCCCTCTCTGGAAACACCATATATTTT. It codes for CASRVARDPLSGNTIYF.

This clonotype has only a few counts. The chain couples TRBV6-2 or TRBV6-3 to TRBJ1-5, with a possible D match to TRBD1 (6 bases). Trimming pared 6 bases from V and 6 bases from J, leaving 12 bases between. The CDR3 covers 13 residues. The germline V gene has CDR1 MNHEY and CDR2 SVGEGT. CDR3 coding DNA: TGTGCCAGCAGCTCAGGGGACGGTCAGCCCCAGCATTTT. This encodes CASSSGDGQPQHF.

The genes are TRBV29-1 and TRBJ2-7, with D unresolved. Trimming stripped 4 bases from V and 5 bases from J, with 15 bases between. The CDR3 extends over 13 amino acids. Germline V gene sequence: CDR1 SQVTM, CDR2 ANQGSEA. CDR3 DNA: TGCAGCGTTGGATGGACGTACGACCACGAGCAGTACTTC. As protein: CSVGWTYDHEQYF.

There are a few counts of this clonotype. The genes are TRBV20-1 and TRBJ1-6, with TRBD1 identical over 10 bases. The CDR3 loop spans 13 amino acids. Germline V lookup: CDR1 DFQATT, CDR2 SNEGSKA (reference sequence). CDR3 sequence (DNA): TGCAGCGGGACAGGGGATTATAATTCACCCCTCCACTTT. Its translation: CSGTGDYNSPLHF.